Presented here are 24 T cell receptor beta chains from one specimen sequenced in a study of beta chain features in type 1 diabetes listed by TCRdb under 2018. Findings and caveats that apply to the study as a whole: A moderate but significant shortening of TCRB CDR3 length was observed in type 1 diabetes patients in all four CD4+ subsets.

The antigens for these receptors are not known. Library generation was performed with the immunoSEQ multiplex PCR assay. All of the isolated RNA was reverse transcribed with the High Capacity cDNA Reverse Transcription Kit, so expressed TCRB transcripts were sequenced. TCRdb holds this immuneACCESS table with in-frame rearrangements only. Some clones are missing; in checked studies, unresolved V genes explain under half, and the rest has no known cause. The sample table records 200,000 to 300,000 clones; around 9.9% of these occur just once. The ten largest make up around 0.018% of the sample. The sequencing sample was made of naive CD4+ T cells from blood. Interpreted using the paper, the cell subset or site label stands for: true naive CD4+ T cells. These receptors came from a man younger than 40 with type 1 diabetes.

The chain combines TRBV15 with TRBJ2-1; D not certain. The CDR3 runs to 12 residues. Trimming left V 0 bases short and J 9 bases short, with 6 bases between. The germline CDR1 and CDR2 sequences are LNHNV and YYDKDF (reference sequence). Here the CDR3 reads CATSRDRSEQFF. DNA for the CDR3: TGTGCCACCAGCAGAGATCGGTCTGAGCAGTTCTTC.

In this sample, this clone turned up a few times. V and J are TRBV6-6 and TRBJ2-7; 8 nucleotides line up with TRBD2. This CDR3 is built from 15 residues. CDR1 MNHNY and CDR2 SVGAGI come from the germline V gene (reference sequence). Unmatched junction bases numbered 5, after V lost 0 bases and J lost 4 bases. CDR3 sequence reads: CASSYSESGGYEQYF. The CDR3 DNA reads TGTGCCAGCAGTTACTCGGAGAGCGGGGGTTACGAGCAGTACTTC.

This clone has just a few counts. This chain connects TRBV29-1 to TRBJ2-5, with 7 bases identical to TRBD1. CDR3 length: 13 residues. V gave up 7 bases and J gave up 2 bases; unmatched junction bases: 7. Germline CDR1 and CDR2: SQVTM and ANQGSEA. CDR3 loop: CSAGTVTQETQYF. CDR3 sequence (DNA): TGCAGCGCCGGGACAGTAACTCAAGAGACCCAGTACTTC.

There are a few counts of this clone. The chain is built from TRBV29-1 and TRBJ2-5; D ambiguous. V dropped 6 bases and J dropped 2 bases, with 16 bases sitting between them. This CDR3 spans 14 amino acids. Germline CDR1 is SQVTM and CDR2 is ANQGSEA. The DNA of the CDR3 is TGCAGCGTCGCACGTCTCAGCGTACAAGAGACCCAGTACTTC. Its translation is CSVARLSVQETQYF.

In its sample, this clone was seen a few times. The V and J genes are TRBV7-2 and TRBJ2-3; D perhaps matches TRBD2 (5 bases). In germline, CDR1 is SGHTA, CDR2 FQGNSA. V gave up 4 bases and J gave up 9 bases, with 11 bases separating them. The CDR3 length is 12 residues. The CDR3 loop reads CASSSPGSTQYF. In DNA form, the CDR3 reads TGTGCCAGCAGCTCCCCGGGATCGACGCAGTATTTT.

This rearrangement joins TRBV5-6 to TRBJ1-1; TRBD1 agrees at 10 bases. Germline-derived CDR1 and CDR2 are SGHDT and YYEEEE. The CDR3 spans 12 residues. Trimming cost V 3 bases and J 11 bases; bases outside gene matches: 4. Written as DNA, the CDR3 is TGTGCCAGCAGCTATGACAGGGGGCTTGCTTTCTTT. This translates into CASSYDRGLAFF.

The gene calls are TRBV5-1 and TRBJ1-2; D might be TRBD1 (6 bases). CDR1 and CDR2 from the germline V gene are SGHRS and YFSETQ. The CDR3 is made up of 14 amino acids. Trimming took off 1 base at V and 4 bases at J, with 11 bases between the two ends. CDR3 sequence reads: CASSLQQGTYGYTF. As DNA, the CDR3 is TGCGCCAGCAGCTTGCAACAGGGCACCTATGGCTACACCTTC.

This clone has more than one count but fewer than ten. The identical CDR3 is also encoded by other nucleotide sequences in the sample. The chain combines TRBV9 with TRBJ1-1; no clear D gene. V was pared by 1 base and J by 2 bases, with 6 bases between. CDR1 is SGDLS and CDR2 is YYNGEE in the germline V gene. This CDR3 comprises 13 residues. The DNA for the CDR3 is TGTGCCAGCAGCGTAAGCCCTAACACTGAAGCTTTCTTT. Translating it yields CASSVSPNTEAFF.

This clone showed up just a few times. This chain uses TRBV5-6 with TRBJ1-2; D is undetermined. The CDR3 covers 13 residues. The germline V gene encodes CDR1 SGHDT and CDR2 YYEEEE. V was shortened by 1 base and J by 4 bases, with 8 bases between the two germline ends. The CDR3 loop is CASSLYGSYGYTF. CDR3 bases: TGTGCCAGCAGCTTGTACGGGAGCTATGGCTACACCTTC.

This clone showed up just a few times. This rearrangement joins TRBV5-4 to TRBJ2-7, with TRBD1 matching over 8 bases. The CDR3 loop spans 15 amino acids. With V trimmed by 4 bases and J by 2 bases, 8 bases remained unmatched. Germline V gene data show CDR1 as SGHNT and CDR2 as YYREEE (reference sequence). The DNA of the CDR3 is TGTGCCAGCAGCCTAGGACAGGGTCAAGCCTACGAGCAGTACTTC. Protein product: CASSLGQGQAYEQYF.

This clone came up a few times. The chain employs TRBV9 and TRBJ2-1, with D hard to call. CDR3 length: 13 residues. The V gene lost 3 bases and the J gene lost 4 bases, with 8 bases spanning the gap. CDR1 SGDLS and CDR2 YYNGEE come from the germline V gene. This CDR3 reads CASSAGLYNEQFF. The CDR3 DNA reads TGTGCCAGCAGCGCAGGCCTTTACAATGAGCAGTTCTTC.

This sequence joins TRBV30 and TRBJ2-7; tentatively, D is TRBD2 (7 bases). V lost 5 bases, J lost 4 bases, and 15 bases lay in between. Germline V gene lookup returns CDR1 GTSNPN and CDR2 SVGIG (reference sequence). This CDR3 contains 13 residues. This chain's CDR3 is CAWGPGGPYEQYF. The CDR3 DNA reads TGTGCCTGGGGTCCGGGGGGCCCATACGAGCAGTACTTC. Complete variable domain (other parts from reference TRBV30 and TRBJ2-7): SQTIHQWPATLVQPVGSPLSLECTVEGTSNPNLYWYRQAAGRGLQLLFYSVGIGQISSEVPQNLSASRPQDRQFILSSKKLLLSDSGFYLCAWGPGGPYEQYFGPGTRLTVT.

This clone has a handful of counts. CDR3 amino acids: CASSLGGGPYNEQFF. CDR3 sequence (DNA): TGTGCCAGCAGCTTAGGCGGGGGGCCCTACAATGAGCAGTTCTTC. This chain links TRBV7-6 with TRBJ2-1; 8 positions agree with TRBD2. With V trimmed by 1 base and J by 2 bases, 1 base remained unmatched. The CDR3 contains 15 residues. The germline V gene encodes CDR1 SGHVS and CDR2 FNYEAQ.

This clone appeared a few times. The rearrangement joins TRBV7-2 to TRBJ1-2, with 10 positions matching TRBD1. This CDR3 is 14 amino acids long. The V gene end was trimmed by 6 bases and the J gene end by 2 bases; junction bases not matched to a gene: 3. Per germline, CDR1 SGHTA and CDR2 FQGNSA. The CDR3 loop reads CASSQTGGNYGYTF. The CDR3 coding sequence is TGTGCCAGCAGTCAGACAGGGGGCAACTATGGCTACACCTTC.

The V gene is TRBV21-1, the J gene TRBJ1-1; the tabulated D call, TRBD1, remains unverified against the DNA. TRBV21-1 is a recognized pseudogene. CDR3 length equals 15 residues. The CDR3 sequence is CASSKVSGANTEAFF. The CDR3 nucleotides read TGTGCCAGCAGCAAAGTTTCAGGGGCGAACACTGAAGCTTTCTTT.

The rearrangement links TRBV2 to TRBJ2-1; D not certain. The V and J ends lost 7 bases and 4 bases respectively, with 5 bases between them. CDR1 is SNHLY and CDR2 is FYNNEI in the germline V gene. This CDR3 contains 11 residues. In nucleotides, the CDR3 is TGTGCCAGCACCCAATACAATGAGCAGTTCTTC. Amino acid sequence: CASTQYNEQFF. The whole variable domain, remainder taken from reference TRBV2 and TRBJ2-1, is EPEVTQTPSHQVTQMGQEVILRCVPISNHLYFYWYRQILGQKVEFLVSFYNNEISEKSEIFDDQFSVERPDGSNFTLKIRSTKLEDSAMYFCASTQYNEQFFGPGTRLTVL.

V and J are TRBV7-2 and TRBJ1-2, with 9 nucleotides matching TRBD1. The CDR3 has 14 residues. The J segment lost 5 bases and the V segment lost 7 bases, leaving 8 bases of the junction unmatched. The germline gives CDR1 SGHTA, CDR2 FQGNSA. The CDR3 DNA sequence: TGTGCCAGCACCCGCTACGACAGGGGGTATGGCTACACCTTC. Its protein is CASTRYDRGYGYTF.

The rearrangement joins TRBV27 to TRBJ2-7; D perhaps matches TRBD2 (6 bases). Trimming stripped 4 bases from V and 8 bases from J, with 12 bases between. Germline V gene data show CDR1 as MNHEY and CDR2 as SMNVEV (reference sequence). The length of the CDR3 is 12 residues. The CDR3 spells CASSSSAEKQYF. Here the CDR3 DNA reads TGTGCCAGCAGTTCTAGCGCCGAGAAGCAGTACTTC.

V usage is TRBV2 and J usage is TRBJ2-3; D is possibly TRBD2 (7 bases). This CDR3 contains 14 residues. V was pared by 8 bases and J by 3 bases, with 15 bases between. CDR1 and CDR2 (germline): SNHLY, FYNNEI. The CDR3 region has the DNA TGTGCCAGCCGCAAGGGGGGGTTGACAGATACGCAGTATTTT. Its translation is CASRKGGLTDTQYF.

This clone appeared a few times. The chain links TRBV14 to TRBJ1-6, with 8 bases identical to TRBD1. The CDR3 is 15 residues long. Germline CDR1 and CDR2: SGHDN and FVKESK. V gave up 4 bases and J gave up 6 bases; unmatched junction bases: 5. CDR3 loop: CASSRDRPTNSPLHF. Written as DNA, the CDR3 is TGTGCCAGCAGCCGGGACAGGCCAACTAATTCACCCCTCCACTTT.

This clone occurred a few times. The chain recombines TRBV5-6 with TRBJ2-7; tentatively, D is TRBD1 (5 bases). The CDR3 is 13 residues long. The germline V gene has CDR1 SGHDT and CDR2 YYEEEE. The ends were cut back, 3 bases at V and 2 bases at J, with 9 bases in the middle. In nucleotides, the CDR3 is TGTGCCAGCAGCTCAGGGCCCGCCTACGAGCAGTACTTC. This codes for CASSSGPAYEQYF.

The chain combines TRBV4-2 with TRBJ2-5; the match to TRBD2 covers 8 bases. V was clipped by 1 base and J by 5 bases; unmatched bases: 3. In germline, CDR1 is LGHNA, CDR2 YNFKEQ. The CDR3 consists of 14 residues. The CDR3 here is CASSQAGGPETQYF. CDR3 DNA: TGTGCCAGCAGCCAAGCGGGGGGGCCGGAGACCCAGTACTTC.

This clone was counted between two and nine times. The chain is built from TRBV19 and TRBJ1-5; D perhaps matches TRBD1 (5 bases). From germline, CDR1 is LNHDA and CDR2 SQIVND (reference sequence). Trimming took 4 bases from V and 4 from J, leaving 8 bases between them. The CDR3 totals 13 residues. CDR3 in amino acids: CASSSQGNQPQHF. The DNA of the CDR3 is TGTGCCAGTAGTAGCCAGGGTAATCAGCCCCAGCATTTT. The full variable domain, completed using reference TRBV19 and TRBJ1-5, is DGGITQSPKYLFRKEGQNVTLSCEQNLNHDAMYWYRQDPGQGLRLIYYSQIVNDFQKGDIAEGYSVSREKKESFPLTVTSAQKNPTAFYLCASSSQGNQPQHFGDGTRLSIL.

This clone was observed a few times. CDR3 protein: CASSPGDRGIMPQHF. The CDR3 DNA is TGTGCCAGCAGCCCCGGGGATCGCGGCATAATGCCCCAGCATTTT. This rearrangement joins TRBV25-1 to TRBJ1-5; D gene unclear. The CDR3 runs to 15 residues. The ends were cut back, 6 bases at V and 9 bases at J, with 21 bases in the middle. The V gene's germline CDR1 is MGHDK and CDR2 SYGVNS.